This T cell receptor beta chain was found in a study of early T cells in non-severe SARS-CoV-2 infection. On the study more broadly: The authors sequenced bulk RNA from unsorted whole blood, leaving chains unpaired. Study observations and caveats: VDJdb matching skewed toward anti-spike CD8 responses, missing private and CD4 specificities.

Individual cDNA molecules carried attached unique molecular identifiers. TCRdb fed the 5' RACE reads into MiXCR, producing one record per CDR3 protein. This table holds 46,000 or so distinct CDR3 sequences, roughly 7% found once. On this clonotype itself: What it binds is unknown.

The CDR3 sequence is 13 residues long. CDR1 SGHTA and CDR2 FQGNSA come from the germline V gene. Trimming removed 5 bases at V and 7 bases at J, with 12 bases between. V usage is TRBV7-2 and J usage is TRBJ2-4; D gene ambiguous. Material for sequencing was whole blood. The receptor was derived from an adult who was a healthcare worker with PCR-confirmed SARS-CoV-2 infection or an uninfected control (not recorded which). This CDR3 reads CASSPQTGNIQYF. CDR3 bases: TGTGCCAGCAGCCCCCAGACCGGCAACATTCAGTACTTC. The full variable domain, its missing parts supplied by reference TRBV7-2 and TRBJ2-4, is GAGVSQSPSNKVTEKGKDVELRCDPISGHTALYWYRQSLGQGLEFLIYFQGNSAPDKSGLPSDRFSAERTGGSVSTLTIQRTQQEDSAVYLCASSPQTGNIQYFGAGTRLSVL.